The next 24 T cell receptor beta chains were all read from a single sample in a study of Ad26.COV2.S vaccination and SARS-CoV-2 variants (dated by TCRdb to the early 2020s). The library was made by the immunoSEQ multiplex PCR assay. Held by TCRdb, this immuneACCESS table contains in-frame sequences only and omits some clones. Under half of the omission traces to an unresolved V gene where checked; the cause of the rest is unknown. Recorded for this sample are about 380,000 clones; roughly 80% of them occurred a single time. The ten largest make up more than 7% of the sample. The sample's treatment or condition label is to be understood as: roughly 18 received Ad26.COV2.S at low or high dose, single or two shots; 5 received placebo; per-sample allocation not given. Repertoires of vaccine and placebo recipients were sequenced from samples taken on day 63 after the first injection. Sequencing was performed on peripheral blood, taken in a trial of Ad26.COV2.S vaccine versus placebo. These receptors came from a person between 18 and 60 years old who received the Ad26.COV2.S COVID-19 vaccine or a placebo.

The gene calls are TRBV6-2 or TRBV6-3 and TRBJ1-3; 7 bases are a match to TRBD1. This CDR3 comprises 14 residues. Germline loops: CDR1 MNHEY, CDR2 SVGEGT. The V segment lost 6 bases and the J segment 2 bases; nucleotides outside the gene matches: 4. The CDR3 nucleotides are TGTGCCAGCAGCTCCAGGGGGGCTGGAAACACCATATATTTT. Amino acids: CASSSRGAGNTIYF.

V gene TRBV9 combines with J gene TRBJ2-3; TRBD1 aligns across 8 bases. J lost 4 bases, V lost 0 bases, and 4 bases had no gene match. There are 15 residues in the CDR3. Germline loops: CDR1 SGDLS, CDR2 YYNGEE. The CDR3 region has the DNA TGTGCCAGCAGCGTAGCGGGACAGGAGTCAGATACGCAGTATTTT. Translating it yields CASSVAGQESDTQYF.

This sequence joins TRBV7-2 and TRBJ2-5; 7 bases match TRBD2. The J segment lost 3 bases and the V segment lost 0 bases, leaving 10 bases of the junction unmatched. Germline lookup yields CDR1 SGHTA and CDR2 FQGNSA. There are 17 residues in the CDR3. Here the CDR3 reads CASSLAGASGKKETQYF. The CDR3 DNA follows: TGTGCCAGCAGCTTAGCCGGGGCTAGCGGCAAGAAAGAGACCCAGTACTTC. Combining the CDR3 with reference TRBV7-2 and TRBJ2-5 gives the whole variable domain GAGVSQSPSNKVTEKGKDVELRCDPISGHTALYWYRQSLGQGLEFLIYFQGNSAPDKSGLPSDRFSAERTGGSVSTLTIQRTQQEDSAVYLCASSLAGASGKKETQYFGPGTRLLVL.

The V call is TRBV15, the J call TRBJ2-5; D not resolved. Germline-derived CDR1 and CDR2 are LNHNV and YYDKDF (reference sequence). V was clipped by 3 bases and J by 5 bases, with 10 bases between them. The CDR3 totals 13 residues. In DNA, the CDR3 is TGTGCCACCAGCAGGGATAGTTGGGAGACCCAGTACTTC. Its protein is CATSRDSWETQYF. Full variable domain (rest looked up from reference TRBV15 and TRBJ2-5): DAMVIQNPRYQVTQFGKPVTLSCSQTLNHNVMYWYQQKSSQAPKLLFHYYDKDFNNEADTPDNFQSRRPNTSFCFLDIRSPGLGDTAMYLCATSRDSWETQYFGPGTRLLVL.

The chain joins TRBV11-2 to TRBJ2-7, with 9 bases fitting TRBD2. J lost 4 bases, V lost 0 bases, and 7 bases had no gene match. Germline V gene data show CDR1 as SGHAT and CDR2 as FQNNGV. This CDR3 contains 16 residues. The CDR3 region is CASSLDLAGGPYEQYF. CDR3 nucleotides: TGTGCCAGCAGCTTAGATCTGGCGGGAGGGCCGTACGAGCAGTACTTC.

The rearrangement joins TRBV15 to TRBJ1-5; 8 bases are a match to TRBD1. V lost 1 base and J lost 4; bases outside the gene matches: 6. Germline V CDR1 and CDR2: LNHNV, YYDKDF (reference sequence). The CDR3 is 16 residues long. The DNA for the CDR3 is TGTGCCACCAGCAGAGCCCGGGACAGGTTTAATCAGCCCCAGCATTTT. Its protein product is CATSRARDRFNQPQHF. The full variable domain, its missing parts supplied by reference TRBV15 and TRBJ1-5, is DAMVIQNPRYQVTQFGKPVTLSCSQTLNHNVMYWYQQKSSQAPKLLFHYYDKDFNNEADTPDNFQSRRPNTSFCFLDIRSPGLGDTAMYLCATSRARDRFNQPQHFGDGTRLSIL.

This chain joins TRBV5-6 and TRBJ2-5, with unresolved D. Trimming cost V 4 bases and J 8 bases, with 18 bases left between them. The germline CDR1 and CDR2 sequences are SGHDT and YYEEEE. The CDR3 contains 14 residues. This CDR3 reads CASSQDRYGYTQYF. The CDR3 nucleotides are TGTGCCAGCAGCCAGGACCGTTATGGATACACCCAGTACTTC. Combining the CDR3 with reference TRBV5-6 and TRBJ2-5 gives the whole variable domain DAGVTQSPTHLIKTRGQQVTLRCSPKSGHDTVSWYQQALGQGPQFIFQYYEEEERQRGNFPDRFSGHQFPNYSSELNVNALLLGDSALYLCASSQDRYGYTQYFGPGTRLLVL.

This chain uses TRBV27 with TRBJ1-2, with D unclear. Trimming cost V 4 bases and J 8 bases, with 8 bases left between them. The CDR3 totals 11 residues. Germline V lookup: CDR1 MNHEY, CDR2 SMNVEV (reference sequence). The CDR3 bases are TGTGCCAGCAGTTCGGACGGAGGCTACACCTTC. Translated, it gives CASSSDGGYTF.

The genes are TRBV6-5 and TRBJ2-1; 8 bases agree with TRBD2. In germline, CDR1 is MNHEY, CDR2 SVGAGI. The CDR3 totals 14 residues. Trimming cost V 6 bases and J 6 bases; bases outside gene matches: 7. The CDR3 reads CASRNLLAGNEQFF. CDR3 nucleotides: TGTGCCAGCAGGAACCTCCTAGCGGGCAATGAGCAGTTCTTC.

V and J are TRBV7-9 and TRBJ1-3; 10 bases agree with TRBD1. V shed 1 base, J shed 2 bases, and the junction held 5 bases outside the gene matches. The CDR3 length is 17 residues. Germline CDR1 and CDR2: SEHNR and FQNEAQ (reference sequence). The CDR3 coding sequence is TGTGCCAGCAGCTTAGTGGGACAGGGGAGAACTGGAAACACCATATATTTT. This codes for CASSLVGQGRTGNTIYF.

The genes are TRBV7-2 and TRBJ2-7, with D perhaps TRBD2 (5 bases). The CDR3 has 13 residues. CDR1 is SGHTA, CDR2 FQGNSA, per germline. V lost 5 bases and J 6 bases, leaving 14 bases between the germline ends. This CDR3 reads CASSPRSAGEQYF. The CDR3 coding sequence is TGTGCCAGCAGCCCTCGCTCGGCGGGCGAGCAGTACTTC. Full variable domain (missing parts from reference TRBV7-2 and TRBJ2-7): GAGVSQSPSNKVTEKGKDVELRCDPISGHTALYWYRQSLGQGLEFLIYFQGNSAPDKSGLPSDRFSAERTGGSVSTLTIQRTQQEDSAVYLCASSPRSAGEQYFGPGTRLTVT.

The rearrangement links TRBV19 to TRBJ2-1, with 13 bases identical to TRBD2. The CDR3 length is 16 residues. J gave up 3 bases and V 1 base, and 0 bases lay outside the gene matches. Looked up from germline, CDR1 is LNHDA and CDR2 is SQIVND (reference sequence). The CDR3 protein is CASSIGTSGSYNEQFF. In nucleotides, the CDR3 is TGTGCCAGTAGTATAGGGACTAGCGGGAGCTACAATGAGCAGTTCTTC.

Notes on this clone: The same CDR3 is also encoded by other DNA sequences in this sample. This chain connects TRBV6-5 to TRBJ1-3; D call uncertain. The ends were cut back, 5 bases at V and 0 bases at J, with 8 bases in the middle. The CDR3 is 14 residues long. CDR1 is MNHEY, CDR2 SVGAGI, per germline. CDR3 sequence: CASSLIGSGNTIYF. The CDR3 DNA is TGTGCCAGCAGTCTAATCGGCTCTGGAAACACCATATATTTT.

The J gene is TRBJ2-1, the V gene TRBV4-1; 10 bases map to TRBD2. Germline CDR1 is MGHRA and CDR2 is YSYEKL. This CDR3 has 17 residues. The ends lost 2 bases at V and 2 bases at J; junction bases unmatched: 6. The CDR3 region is CASSQRRTSGPYNEQFF. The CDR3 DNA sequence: TGCGCCAGCAGCCAACGGAGGACTAGCGGACCCTACAATGAGCAGTTCTTC.

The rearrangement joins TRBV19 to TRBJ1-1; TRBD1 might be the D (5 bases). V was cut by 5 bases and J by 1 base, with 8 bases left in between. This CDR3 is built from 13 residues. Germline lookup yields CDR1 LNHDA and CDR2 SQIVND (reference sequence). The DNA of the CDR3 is TGTGCCAGTAGTTCCCAGGGGAACACTGAAGCTTTCTTT. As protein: CASSSQGNTEAFF. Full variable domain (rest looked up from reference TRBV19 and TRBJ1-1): DGGITQSPKYLFRKEGQNVTLSCEQNLNHDAMYWYRQDPGQGLRLIYYSQIVNDFQKGDIAEGYSVSREKKESFPLTVTSAQKNPTAFYLCASSSQGNTEAFFGQGTRLTVV.

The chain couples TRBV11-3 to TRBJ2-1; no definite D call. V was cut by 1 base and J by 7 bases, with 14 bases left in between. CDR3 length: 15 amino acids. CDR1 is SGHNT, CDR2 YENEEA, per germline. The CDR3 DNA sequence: TGTGCCAGCAGCTTAGGGGTGTTCCGACCAAATGAGCAGTTCTTC. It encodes CASSLGVFRPNEQFF.

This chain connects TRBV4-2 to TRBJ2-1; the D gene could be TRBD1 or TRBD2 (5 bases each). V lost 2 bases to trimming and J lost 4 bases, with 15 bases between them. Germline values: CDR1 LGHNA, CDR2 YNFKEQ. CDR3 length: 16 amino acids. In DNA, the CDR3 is TGTGCCAGCAGCCAACGACTAAGGGGAGATTACAATGAGCAGTTCTTC. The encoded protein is CASSQRLRGDYNEQFF.

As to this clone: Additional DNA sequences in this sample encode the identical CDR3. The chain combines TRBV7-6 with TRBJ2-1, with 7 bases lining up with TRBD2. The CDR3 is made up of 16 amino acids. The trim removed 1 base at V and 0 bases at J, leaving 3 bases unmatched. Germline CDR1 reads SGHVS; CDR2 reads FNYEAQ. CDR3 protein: CASSLVGGSSYNEQFF. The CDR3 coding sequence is TGTGCCAGCAGCTTAGTCGGCGGGAGCTCCTACAATGAGCAGTTCTTC.

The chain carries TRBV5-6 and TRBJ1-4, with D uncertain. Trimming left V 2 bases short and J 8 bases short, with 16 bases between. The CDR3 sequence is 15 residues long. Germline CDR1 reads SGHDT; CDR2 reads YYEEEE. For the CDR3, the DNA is TGTGCCAGCAGCTTACCCGACGGCCCAAGGGAAAAACTGTTTTTT. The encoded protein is CASSLPDGPREKLFF.

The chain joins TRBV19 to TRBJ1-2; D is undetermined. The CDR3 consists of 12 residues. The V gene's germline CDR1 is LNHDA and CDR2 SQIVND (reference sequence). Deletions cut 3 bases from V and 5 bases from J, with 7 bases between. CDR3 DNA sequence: TGTGCCAGTAGTATGGGAAGGTATGGCTACACCTTC. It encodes CASSMGRYGYTF.

The CDR3 reads CASSPAPGTSINEQFF. The CDR3 bases are TGCGCCAGCAGCCCTGCCCCCGGGACTAGCATCAATGAGCAGTTCTTC. The V gene is TRBV5-1, the J gene TRBJ2-1, with TRBD2 matching over 9 bases. This CDR3 contains 16 residues. Trimming at V came to 4 bases and at J to 6 bases, leaving 11 bases not matched to a gene. Germline CDR1 and CDR2: SGHRS and YFSETQ.

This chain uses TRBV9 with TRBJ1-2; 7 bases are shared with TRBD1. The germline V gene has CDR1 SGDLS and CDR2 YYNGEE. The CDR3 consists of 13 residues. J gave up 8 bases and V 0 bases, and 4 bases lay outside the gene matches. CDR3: CASSVVTGIGYTF. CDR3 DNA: TGTGCCAGCAGCGTAGTGACAGGGATCGGCTACACCTTC.

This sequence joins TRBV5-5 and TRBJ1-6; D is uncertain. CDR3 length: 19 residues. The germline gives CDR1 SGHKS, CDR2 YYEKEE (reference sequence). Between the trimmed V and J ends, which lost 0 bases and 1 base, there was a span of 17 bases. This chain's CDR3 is CASSLGIFGESSYNSPLHF. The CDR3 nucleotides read TGTGCCAGCAGCTTGGGGATTTTCGGGGAATCGTCCTATAATTCACCCCTCCACTTT.

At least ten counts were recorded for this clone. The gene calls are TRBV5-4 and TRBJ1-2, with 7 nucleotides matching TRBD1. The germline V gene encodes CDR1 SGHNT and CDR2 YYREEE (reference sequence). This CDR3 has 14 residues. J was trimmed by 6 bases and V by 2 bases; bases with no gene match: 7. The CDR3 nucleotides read TGTGCCAGCAGCTTCTCGAGGGGGCGGGATGGCTACACCTTC. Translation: CASSFSRGRDGYTF.